The 12 T cell receptor beta chains presented below share a single source sample, sequenced in a study of PD-L1 blockade in urothelial cancer. The protocol was immunoSEQ multiplex PCR, while the TCRdb copy is restricted to in-frame clones and leaves out a portion. Among about 41,000 clones listed, around 84% were seen once. Specified time point: peripheral blood 6 weeks after treatment start. Here the sequenced sample was PBMCs, taken around atezolizumab (anti-PD-L1) treatment. Receptors were obtained from a man in his 70s with urothelial cancer.

J is TRBJ1-2 and V is TRBV27; 7 bases are shared with TRBD1. V trimming: 5 bases; J trimming: 0 bases; junction bases outside the gene matches: 9. Per the germline V gene, CDR1 is MNHEY and CDR2 is SMNVEV (reference sequence). The CDR3 extends over 16 amino acids. The CDR3 DNA sequence: TGTGCCAGCAGTGCACAACAGGGGAAAGCTAACTATGGCTACACCTTC. Translating it yields CASSAQQGKANYGYTF.

This chain links TRBV10-2 with TRBJ2-2, with D possibly being TRBD2 (6 bases). Germline CDR1 is WSHSY and CDR2 is SAAADI. The CDR3 loop spans 15 amino acids. Trimming removed 7 bases from V and 0 bases from J, with 12 bases in between. The chain's CDR3 is CASMIPGANTGELFF. In DNA form, the CDR3 reads TGCGCCAGCATGATCCCGGGGGCGAACACCGGGGAGCTGTTTTTT.

This clone was counted once. The chain carries TRBV30 and TRBJ2-3, with a weak D call TRBD1 (6 bases). Germline V gene data show CDR1 as GTSNPN and CDR2 as SVGIG (reference sequence). The V gene lost 3 bases and the J gene lost 0 bases, with 10 bases spanning the gap. The CDR3 runs 14 residues. This CDR3 is CAWSNGQSTDTQYF. The CDR3, as DNA: TGTGCCTGGAGCAACGGACAGAGCACAGATACGCAGTATTTT.

V gene TRBV30 combines with J gene TRBJ1-3; 8 bases fit TRBD1. J gave up 0 bases and V 7 bases, and 2 bases lay outside the gene matches. Germline CDR1 GTSNPN, CDR2 SVGIG (reference sequence). The CDR3 consists of 13 residues. Here the CDR3 reads CASDRGSGNTIYF. The CDR3 DNA reads TGTGCCTCTGACAGGGGCTCTGGAAACACCATATATTTT.

This CDR3 is CASSPSGVETQYF. In DNA, the CDR3 is TGTGCCAGCAGTCCATCGGGGGTTGAGACCCAGTACTTC. This chain uses TRBV6-1 with TRBJ2-5; possibly TRBD2 for D (6 bases). There are 13 residues in the CDR3. Germline CDR1 MNHNS, CDR2 SASEGT. Trimming left V 5 bases short and J 5 bases short, with 12 bases between.

The CDR3 nucleotides are TGTGCCTGGAGTACAGGGGCTGGAAACACCATATATTTT. Its protein is CAWSTGAGNTIYF. The J gene is TRBJ1-3, the V gene TRBV30; 7 bases map to TRBD1. CDR1 and CDR2 (germline): GTSNPN, SVGIG (reference sequence). V was clipped by 2 bases and J by 2 bases; unmatched bases: 0. This CDR3 comprises 13 residues.

The chain uses TRBV4-2 and TRBJ1-4; 9 bases are a match to TRBD1. This CDR3 is 14 amino acids long. V dropped 7 bases and J dropped 4; count of bases not matched to a gene: 4. Germline V CDR1 and CDR2: LGHNA, YNFKEQ. In DNA, the CDR3 is TGTGCCAGCACCCGACAGGGGGATAATGAAAAACTGTTTTTT. Its translation is CASTRQGDNEKLFF.

J is TRBJ1-4 and V is TRBV6-6; the D is unclear. Trimming took 7 bases from V and 8 from J, leaving 17 bases between them. CDR3 length: 14 amino acids. CDR1 is MNHNY, CDR2 SVGAGI, per germline (reference sequence). CDR3 sequence (DNA): TGTGCCAGCACCCCCCAGCGGCACGAGGAAAAACTGTTTTTT. The encoded protein is CASTPQRHEEKLFF.

The DNA for the CDR3 is TGTGCCAGCAGCTTTCCCGAGGGTAGTCCTTGGACCGGGGAGCTGTTTTTT. Amino acids: CASSFPEGSPWTGELFF. This chain joins TRBV11-2 and TRBJ2-2, with D possibly being TRBD2 (5 bases). The CDR3 extends over 17 amino acids. Between the trimmed V and J ends, which lost 3 bases and 5 bases, there was a span of 19 bases. Per germline, CDR1 SGHAT and CDR2 FQNNGV. The complete variable domain, with remaining parts taken from reference TRBV11-2 and TRBJ2-2, reads EAGVAQSPRYKIIEKRQSVAFWCNPISGHATLYWYQQILGQGPKLLIQFQNNGVVDDSQLPKDRFSAERLKGVDSTLKIQPAKLEDSAVYLCASSFPEGSPWTGELFFGEGSRLTVL.

The chain combines TRBV9 with TRBJ1-3; 9 bases match TRBD1. With V trimmed by 4 bases and J by 0 bases, 8 bases remained unmatched. This CDR3 contains 17 residues. The germline gives CDR1 SGDLS, CDR2 YYNGEE. The CDR3, as DNA: TGTGCCAGCAGCCCGTGGACAGGGGCGAACTCTGGAAACACCATATATTTT. It specifies CASSPWTGANSGNTIYF.

The chain employs TRBV10-3 and TRBJ2-4; 13 bases align to TRBD2. V shed 5 bases, J shed 1 base, and the junction held 5 bases outside the gene matches. Germline V gives CDR1 ENHRY, CDR2 SYGVKD. The CDR3 is made up of 17 amino acids. CDR3 region: CAISRTSGREAKNIQYF. The CDR3 nucleotides read TGTGCCATCAGTAGGACTAGCGGGAGAGAGGCCAAAAACATTCAGTACTTC.

This clone was observed a single time. The genes are TRBV19 and TRBJ2-7; TRBD1 aligns across 9 bases. This CDR3 has 16 amino acids. Germline lookup yields CDR1 LNHDA and CDR2 SQIVND (reference sequence). Trimming at V came to 4 bases and at J to 3 bases, leaving 10 bases not matched to a gene. The CDR3 bases are TGTGCCAGTAGTAGAATCCCACAGGGGGCAATCTACGAGCAGTACTTC. This gives the protein CASSRIPQGAIYEQYF.